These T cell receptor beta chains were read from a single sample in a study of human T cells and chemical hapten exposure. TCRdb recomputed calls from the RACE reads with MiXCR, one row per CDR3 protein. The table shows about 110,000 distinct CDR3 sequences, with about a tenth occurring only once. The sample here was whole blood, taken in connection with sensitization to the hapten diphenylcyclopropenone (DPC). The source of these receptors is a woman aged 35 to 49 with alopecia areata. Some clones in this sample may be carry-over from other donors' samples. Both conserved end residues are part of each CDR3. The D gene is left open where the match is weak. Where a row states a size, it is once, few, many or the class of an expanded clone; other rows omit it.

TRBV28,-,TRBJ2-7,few,TGTGCCTTCCAAGCGGCAGGGCGGGACGAGCAGTACTTC,CAFQAAGRDEQYF
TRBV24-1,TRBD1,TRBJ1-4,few,TGTGCCACCAGTGCCCAGACAGGGGGCTATGAAAAACTGTTTTTT,CATSAQTGGYEKLFF
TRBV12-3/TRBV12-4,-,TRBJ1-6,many,TGTGCCAGCAGTCGACTGGGCCGGGGCCTCTCTGGATCTTCACCCCTCCACTTT,CASSRLGRGLSGSSPLHF
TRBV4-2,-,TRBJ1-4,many,TGTGCCAGCAGCCAAGATAGGGGGGTTACTAATGAAAAACTGTTTTTT,CASSQDRGVTNEKLFF
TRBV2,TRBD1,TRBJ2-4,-,TGTGCCAGCAGCCTCGGGACAGGGGGAAGTGACATTCAGTACTTC,CASSLGTGGSDIQYF
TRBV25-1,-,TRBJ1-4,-,TGTGCCAGCAGTGAATATCTAGGATGGGATGAAAAACTGTTTTTT,CASSEYLGWDEKLFF
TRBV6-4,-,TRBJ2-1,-,TGTGCCAGCAGTGAGTGGGGGGACTGGGAGCAGTTCTTC,CASSEWGDWEQFF
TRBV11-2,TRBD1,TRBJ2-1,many,TGTGCCAGCAGCTTCGCGATTGCGACAGGGGCCAATGAGCAGTTCTTC,CASSFAIATGANEQFF
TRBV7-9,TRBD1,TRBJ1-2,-,TGTGCCAGCAGCTTGGGACAGGAGGATGGCTACACCTTC,CASSLGQEDGYTF
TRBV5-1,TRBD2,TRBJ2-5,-,TGCGCCAGCAGCCCGCGACTAGCGGGGGCCCAAGAGACCCAGTACTTC,CASSPRLAGAQETQYF
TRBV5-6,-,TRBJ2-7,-,TGTGCCAGCTGGGAATACGGGGTCACCTACGAGCAGTACTTC,CASWEYGVTYEQYF
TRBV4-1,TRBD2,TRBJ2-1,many,TGCGCCAGCAGCCAGACTAGCGGGGGGCAGGGTGAGCAGTTCTTC,CASSQTSGGQGEQFF
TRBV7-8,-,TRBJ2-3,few,TGTGCCAGCAGCTGGCGGGACAGCTCCCCGGATACGCAGTATTTT,CASSWRDSSPDTQYF
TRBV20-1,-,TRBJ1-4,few,TGCAGTGCTAGAGATTGGGAAGGGGGTAGCGAAAAACTGTTTTTT,CSARDWEGGSEKLFF
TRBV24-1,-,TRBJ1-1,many,TGTGCCACCAGTGAGCCACAGGGAATGGAAGCTTTCTTT,CATSEPQGMEAFF
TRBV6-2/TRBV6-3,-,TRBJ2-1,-,TGTGCCAGCACCGACTACAATGAGCAGTTCTTC,CASTDYNEQFF
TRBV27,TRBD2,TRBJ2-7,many,TGTGCCAGCAGTTCACCGTGGACTAGCGGGGGCTACGAGCAGTACTTC,CASSSPWTSGGYEQYF
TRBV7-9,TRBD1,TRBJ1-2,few,TGTGCCAGCAGTTCGACAGGGAACTATGGCTACACCTTC,CASSSTGNYGYTF
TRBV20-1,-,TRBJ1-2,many,TGCAGTGCTAGCCCACAGGGAGAGAGGGGCTACACCTTC,CSASPQGERGYTF
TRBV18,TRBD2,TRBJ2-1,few,TGTGCCAGCTCACCTCGAGCGGGGGAGTACAATGAGCAGTTCTTC,CASSPRAGEYNEQFF
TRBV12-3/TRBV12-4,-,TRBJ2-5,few,TGTGCCAGCAGTGCCCTATTTGGGGGGCTGGAGACCCAGTACTTC,CASSALFGGLETQYF
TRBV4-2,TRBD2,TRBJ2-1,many,TGTGCCAGCAGCCAGACGGCTAGCGGGGGCGGGAGCTCCTACAATGAGCAGTTCTTC,CASSQTASGGGSSYNEQFF
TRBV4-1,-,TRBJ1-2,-,TGCGCCAGCAGCCAAGCTCCTGGACTAGAGATCGTATATGGCTACACCTTC,CASSQAPGLEIVYGYTF
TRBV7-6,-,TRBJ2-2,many,TGTGCCAGCAGCTTAGGTGCGACGACCGGGGAGCTGTTTTTT,CASSLGATTGELFF
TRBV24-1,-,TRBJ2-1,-,TGTGCCACCAGTGACCCTCTACGGGGGCGGCGAAACAATGAGCAGTTCTTC,CATSDPLRGRRNNEQFF
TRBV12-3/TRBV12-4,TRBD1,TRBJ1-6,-,TGTGCCAGCAGTGAAGAGGGCAGGGGGGTTTCACCCCTCCACTTT,CASSEEGRGVSPLHF
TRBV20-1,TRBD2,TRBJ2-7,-,TGCAGTGCCCAGAAAGCGGGAACCTACGAGCAGTACTTC,CSAQKAGTYEQYF